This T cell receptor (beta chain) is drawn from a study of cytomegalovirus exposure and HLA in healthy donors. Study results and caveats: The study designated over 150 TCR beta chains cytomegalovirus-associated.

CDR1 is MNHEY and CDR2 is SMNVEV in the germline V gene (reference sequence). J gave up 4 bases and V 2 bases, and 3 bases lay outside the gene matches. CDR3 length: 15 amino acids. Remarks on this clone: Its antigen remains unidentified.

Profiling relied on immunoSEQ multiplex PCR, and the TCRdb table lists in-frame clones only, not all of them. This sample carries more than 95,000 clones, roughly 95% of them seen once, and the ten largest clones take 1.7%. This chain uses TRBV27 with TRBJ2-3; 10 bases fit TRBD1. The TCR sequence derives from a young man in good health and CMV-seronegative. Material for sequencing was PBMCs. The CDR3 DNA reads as TGTGCCAGCAGTTTAGGGACAGGGGCCCCAGATACGCAGTATTTT. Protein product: CASSLGTGAPDTQYF.